The sequence of this T cell receptor beta chain was determined in a study of metastatic and nonmetastatic thyroid tumors. TCRdb re-processed the PCR reads through MiXCR. Of about 92,000 clones detected, just under 15% appear once; the ten largest clones hold about 3.9%. Before thyroid surgery, none of the patients had received any treatment. This clone was recorded at least ten times. The CDR3 is 10 amino acids. In germline, CDR1 is MDHEN, CDR2 SYDVKM. V gave up 8 bases and J gave up 5 bases, with 6 bases separating them. Sequencing was done on a sample of blood. The chain combines TRBV28 with TRBJ2-5; no reliable D call. The TCR sequence derives from a female donor with papillary thyroid cancer or a benign thyroid nodule (not recorded which). Some clones in this sample may be carry-over from other donors' samples. CDR3 amino acids: CASGWETQYF. The CDR3 region has the DNA TGTGCCAGCGGATGGGAGACCCAGTACTTC.